Listed here is a single T cell receptor (beta chain). Its antigen is as yet unknown. This record belongs to a study of early stage breast cancer tumors. Study summary: Approximately 10-fold was the mean read coverage per sample. The study's findings and limits: Most shared enriched TCRB sequences were commonly generated ones.

Profiling relied on immunoSEQ multiplex PCR, and the TCRdb table lists in-frame clones only, not all of them. The repertoire consists of tens of thousands of clones, with 84% occurring once and the leading ten covering about a tenth. The CDR3 is 14 amino acids. This TCR was sampled from a person in their fifties with breast cancer. The chain carries TRBV21-1 and TRBJ2-7; the D call in the table, TRBD1, was not verified against the DNA. TRBV21-1 is shown as a pseudogene. The sample was blood. In nucleotides, the CDR3 is TGTGCCAGCAGCAAACACCAGAACCGAAACGAGCAGTACTTC. Translated: CASSKHQNRNEQYF.